A selection of T cell receptor beta chains follows, all from one sample in a study of cytomegalovirus exposure and HLA in healthy donors. TCRdb keeps only in-frame clones here, not all; method: immunoSEQ multiplex PCR. The repertoire includes about 140,000 clones, around 85% of them detected once, and 0.95% to 1.5% sits in the top ten. Sequenced input: PBMCs. The origin of the receptors is a female donor in good health and CMV-seronegative. The CDR3 runs from the conserved cysteine through the conserved F or W. Each record gives: V gene, CDR3 length, D gene, clone size, J gene, CDR3 protein, CDR3 DNA. The D gene is left open where the match is weak. Not every row has a clone size; where given, it reads once, few, many or a size class.

>TRBV6-5|14|TRBD2|few|TRBJ2-3
CASRLAVSTDTQYF
TGTGCCAGCAGGCTAGCGGTTAGCACAGATACGCAGTATTTT
>TRBV28|14|-|few|TRBJ1-1
CASSFKRLNTEAFF
TGTGCCAGCAGTTTTAAGAGGCTGAACACTGAAGCTTTCTTT
>TRBV5-6|15|TRBD1|-|TRBJ1-2
CAFTDRGLGAYGYTF
TGTGCCTTCACGGACAGGGGGCTGGGGGCCTATGGCTACACCTTC
>TRBV27|15|TRBD2|-|TRBJ2-2
CASSLAGVNTGELFF
TGTGCCAGCAGTCTAGCGGGAGTGAACACCGGGGAGCTGTTTTTT
>TRBV11-2|16|-|-|TRBJ2-3
CASSSGWGDSADTQYF
TGTGCCAGCAGCTCCGGGTGGGGAGATTCTGCAGATACGCAGTATTTT
>TRBV5-1|14|-|-|TRBJ1-1
CASSSDKMNTEAFF
TGCGCCAGCAGCTCGGACAAGATGAACACTGAAGCTTTCTTT
>TRBV28|15|-|-|TRBJ1-1
CASSNRGGANTEAFF
TGTGCCAGCAGTAACCGAGGGGGGGCGAACACTGAAGCTTTCTTT
>TRBV7-9|18|TRBD1|-|TRBJ1-1
CASSSMGQGSFMNTEAFF
TGTGCCAGCAGCTCCATGGGACAGGGGAGTTTCATGAACACTGAAGCTTTCTTT
>TRBV5-1|13|-|-|TRBJ1-2
CASSEDGADGYTF
TGCGCCAGCAGTGAAGATGGGGCGGATGGCTACACCTTC
>TRBV29-1|14|TRBD1|-|TRBJ2-1
CSETGTGAYNEQFF
TGCAGCGAAACCGGGACAGGGGCCTACAATGAGCAGTTCTTC
>TRBV28|16|TRBD1|-|TRBJ2-7
CASSFSSGTGDYEQYF
TGTGCCAGCAGTTTCTCTTCCGGGACAGGCGACTACGAGCAGTACTTC
>TRBV19|13|-|-|TRBJ2-7
CASSQGFPYEQYF
TGTGCCAGTAGCCAGGGGTTTCCCTACGAGCAGTACTTC
>TRBV27|12|-|few|TRBJ2-5
CASSHGQETQYF
TGTGCCAGCAGCCACGGGCAAGAGACCCAGTACTTC
>TRBV25-1|16|-|-|TRBJ2-3
CASSEIGEAPIGTQYF
TGTGCCAGCAGTGAAATTGGGGAGGCCCCTATAGGAACGCAGTATTTT
>TRBV30|11|-|-|TRBJ2-1
CAWSTGPWQFF
TGTGCCTGGAGTACCGGTCCTTGGCAGTTCTTC
>TRBV7-3|19|TRBD2|-|TRBJ2-1
CASSLSAPSSGRIPNEQFF
TGTGCCAGCAGCTTATCGGCCCCCAGTAGCGGGAGGATCCCCAATGAGCAGTTCTTC
>TRBV4-1|15|TRBD2|-|TRBJ2-1
CASRSFSGSTNEQFF
TGCGCCAGCAGGAGCTTTAGCGGGAGTACGAATGAGCAGTTCTTC
>TRBV6-1|15|TRBD1|-|TRBJ1-5
CASRAGTVGYQPQHF
TGTGCCAGCAGGGCCGGGACAGTGGGTTATCAGCCCCAGCATTTT
>TRBV7-7|14|TRBD1|-|TRBJ2-5
CASTPVDRGETQYF
TGTGCCAGCACCCCAGTGGACAGGGGGGAGACCCAGTACTTC
>TRBV7-9|17|-|-|TRBJ1-4
CASSTTGSPRQGEKLFF
TGTGCCAGCAGCACAACAGGGTCGCCCCGGCAGGGTGAAAAACTGTTTTTT
>TRBV28|13|-|once|TRBJ2-3
CASSFRGTDTQYF
TGTGCCAGCAGTTTCAGAGGGACAGATACGCAGTATTTT
>TRBV28|16|-|once|TRBJ1-2
CASRIRMKQGIYGYTF
TGTGCCAGCAGAATCCGGATGAAACAGGGAATCTATGGCTACACCTTC
>TRBV2|18|TRBD2|-|TRBJ2-1
CATQPGLAVAFTYNEQFF
TGTGCCACTCAGCCGGGACTAGCGGTTGCTTTTACCTACAATGAGCAGTTCTTC
>TRBV27|13|-|-|TRBJ1-1
CASSSVLGGEAFF
TGTGCCAGCAGTTCGGTCCTCGGGGGTGAAGCTTTCTTT
>TRBV28|17|TRBD2|once|TRBJ2-5
CASSSPSGRGYQETQYF
TGTGCCAGCAGTTCCCCGAGCGGGAGGGGATACCAAGAGACCCAGTACTTC
>TRBV18|14|TRBD1|-|TRBJ1-4
CASSPQGATEKLFF
TGTGCCAGCTCACCACAGGGGGCTACAGAAAAACTGTTTTTT
>TRBV6-6|14|TRBD2|-|TRBJ2-7
CASWGLADSYEQYF
TGTGCCAGCTGGGGACTAGCGGACTCCTACGAGCAGTACTTC
>TRBV2|16|-|-|TRBJ2-5
CASSEAPLGVEETQYF
TGTGCCAGCAGTGAAGCGCCTTTGGGAGTAGAGGAGACCCAGTACTTC
>TRBV27|13|-|-|TRBJ2-1
CASREGANNEQFF
TGTGCCAGCAGAGAAGGAGCCAACAATGAGCAGTTCTTC
>TRBV4-1|15|TRBD1|-|TRBJ1-5
CASSHRQGTSQPQHF
TGCGCCAGCAGCCACCGACAGGGTACAAGCCAGCCCCAGCATTTT
>TRBV29-1|15|-|once|TRBJ2-2
CSVEGGQTNTGELFF
TGCAGCGTTGAGGGGGGACAGACGAACACCGGGGAGCTGTTTTTT
>TRBV10-1|15|TRBD2|-|TRBJ2-5
CASSSRAGVRETQYF
TGCGCCAGCAGCTCCCGTGCGGGAGTACGAGAGACCCAGTACTTC
>TRBV18|13|-|-|TRBJ1-1
CASSPGQLNEAFF
TGTGCCAGCTCACCCGGACAGCTAAATGAAGCTTTCTTT
>TRBV6-5|14|-|-|TRBJ1-1
CASSYVGGRTEAFF
TGTGCCAGCAGTTACGTCGGGGGACGGACTGAAGCTTTCTTT
>TRBV6-6|13|-|-|TRBJ1-1
CASSQGGNTEAFF
TGTGCCAGCAGTCAGGGCGGGAACACTGAAGCTTTCTTT
>TRBV27|12|-|-|TRBJ1-2
CASSSDSYGYTF
TGTGCCAGCAGTTCCGATAGCTATGGCTACACCTTC
>TRBV5-4|11|TRBD1|-|TRBJ2-3
CASSLETGGYF
TGTGCCAGCAGCTTGGAGACAGGGGGGTATTTT
>TRBV5-1|13|-|few|TRBJ1-5
CASSLEYNQPQHF
TGCGCCAGCAGCTTGGAATACAATCAGCCCCAGCATTTT
>TRBV30|13|-|-|TRBJ2-1
CAWSGPLLTGQFF
TGTGCCTGGAGTGGACCCCTCCTTACGGGGCAGTTCTTC
>TRBV28|13|-|few|TRBJ1-5
CASSLESPLPQHF
TGTGCCAGCAGTTTGGAGTCCCCGTTACCCCAGCATTTT
>TRBV6-1|18|TRBD2|-|TRBJ2-1
CASSEGTSGRGSYNEQFF
TGTGCCAGCAGTGAAGGGACTAGCGGGAGAGGGTCCTACAATGAGCAGTTCTTC